The present entry profiles one T cell receptor (beta chain) with its context. Its antigen is unknown. Germline V CDR1 and CDR2: LNHNV, YYDKDF (reference sequence). The trim removed 5 bases at V and 3 bases at J, leaving 14 bases unmatched. CDR3 length: 18 residues. The PCR had 60 Vbeta and 13 Jbeta primers. Profiling relied on immunoSEQ multiplex PCR, and the TCRdb table lists in-frame clones only, not all of them. This sample has over 200,000 clones, with over 75% found just once. The data stem from a study of cytomegalovirus exposure and HLA in healthy donors. General study results and limits: A missense DCLRE1C variant was associated with V- and J-gene trimming of TCR beta chains in a later analysis, and an independent cohort replicated the association. Within an earlier analysis, most TCR beta V segments proved productive either about 90% or about 30% of the time. The study reported that TCR beta sequences accurately predicted HLA-A and HLA-B alleles in most subjects. Per a later analysis, approximately 16,000 TCR beta sequences showed association with HLA alleles at 0.05 false discovery rate.

The chain recombines TRBV15 with TRBJ2-2; 8 bases line up with TRBD1. This clonotype originated in a male donor in good health and CMV-seronegative. The source material was PBMCs. CDR3 in amino acids: CATSVPLQGEVDTGELFF. The CDR3 bases are TGTGCCACCAGCGTACCATTACAGGGGGAAGTTGACACCGGGGAGCTGTTTTTT.